Listed below are T cell receptor beta chains from one sample, sequenced in a study of T cell repertoires and HLA-DP antigens. These receptors' targets are unknown. The method was immunoSEQ multiplex PCR; TCRdb's version includes in-frame clones alone and lacks a portion of them. The repertoire consists of around 100,000 clones, with roughly 92% occurring once and the leading ten covering less than 0.35%. Material: CD4+ T cells from PBMCs. The receptors shown here come from a woman between 18 and 30 years old in good health and CMV-seronegative. Each CDR3 is given with its conserved first and last residue. A D gene is named only where the DNA matches it firmly. Clone size is stated in some rows and not others, as once, few, many or a class when expanded.

clone size	D gene	V gene	J gene	CDR3 protein	CDR3 DNA
-	-	TRBV9	TRBJ2-2	CASSVVGGKAGELFF	TGTGCCAGCAGCGTAGTGGGGGGAAAGGCCGGGGAGCTGTTTTTT
once	TRBD1	TRBV7-9	TRBJ1-5	CASSLGGQGADNQPQHF	TGTGCCAGCAGCTTAGGAGGACAGGGGGCTGACAATCAGCCCCAGCATTTT
-	TRBD1	TRBV28	TRBJ2-3	CASLQGGGTDTQYF	TGTGCCAGCCTACAGGGGGGCGGCACAGATACGCAGTATTTT
-	-	TRBV11-3	TRBJ2-3	CASSSGASAADTQYF	TGTGCCAGCAGCTCAGGAGCGTCGGCAGCAGATACGCAGTATTTT
-	-	TRBV5-1	TRBJ1-6	CASSLEGNYNSPLHF	TGCGCCAGCAGCTTGGAGGGAAACTATAATTCACCCCTCCACTTT
-	TRBD1	TRBV10-3	TRBJ2-2	CAIKSGQASGELFF	TGTGCCATCAAATCGGGACAGGCATCCGGGGAGCTGTTTTTT
-	-	TRBV28	TRBJ2-5	CASSLIGKETQYF	TGTGCCAGCAGTTTAATTGGTAAAGAGACCCAGTACTTC
-	-	TRBV5-6	TRBJ2-2	CASSFLGAMTGELFF	TGTGCCAGCAGCTTTCTAGGGGCGATGACCGGGGAGCTGTTTTTT
-	TRBD1	TRBV5-1	TRBJ2-2	CASSRGTGSEAGELFF	TGCGCCAGCAGCAGGGGGACAGGGTCAGAAGCCGGGGAGCTGTTTTTT
-	-	TRBV10-3	TRBJ1-2	CAISEPTATGHGYTF	TGTGCCATCAGTGAACCGACCGCTACAGGGCATGGCTACACCTTC
-	-	TRBV5-1	TRBJ2-1	CASSLGRALTGEQFF	TGCGCCAGCAGCTTGGGTAGAGCCCTAACGGGTGAGCAGTTCTTC
-	-	TRBV15	TRBJ1-1	CATSRRPGIWDGNTEAFF	TGTGCCACCAGCAGACGACCGGGGATCTGGGACGGGAACACTGAAGCTTTCTTT
-	-	TRBV2	TRBJ1-5	CASSLDNSNQPQHF	TGTGCCAGCAGCTTAGACAATAGCAATCAGCCCCAGCATTTT
once	TRBD1	TRBV7-2	TRBJ2-3	CASSLGAGGRLNTQYF	TGTGCCAGCAGCTTAGGGGCAGGGGGTCGCCTGAATACGCAGTATTTT
-	TRBD1	TRBV7-2	TRBJ1-4	CASSKDRGGNEKLFF	TGTGCCAGCAGCAAGGACAGGGGGGGTAATGAAAAACTGTTTTTT
-	-	TRBV28	TRBJ1-4	CASSPTAAHNEKLFF	TGTGCCAGCAGCCCCACCGCTGCCCATAATGAAAAACTGTTTTTT
few	-	TRBV6-1	TRBJ1-3	CASSESAYSGNTIYF	TGTGCCAGCAGTGAATCGGCTTACTCTGGAAACACCATATATTTT
-	-	TRBV6-1	TRBJ1-5	CASSEEGSGNQPQHF	TGTGCCAGCAGTGAGGAGGGGTCCGGGAATCAGCCCCAGCATTTT
few	TRBD1	TRBV7-6	TRBJ1-2	CASSLTGDTGYTF	TGTGCCAGCAGCCTTACAGGGGATACTGGCTACACCTTC
-	TRBD1	TRBV10-3	TRBJ1-6	CAISESGTGGNSPLHF	TGTGCCATCAGTGAGTCAGGGACAGGGGGCAATTCACCCCTCCACTTT
-	TRBD1	TRBV18	TRBJ2-7	CASSPIHTGGSYEQYF	TGTGCCAGCTCACCAATACACACAGGGGGCTCCTACGAGCAGTACTTC
-	-	TRBV5-1	TRBJ2-3	CASSLERQGRDTQYF	TGCGCCAGCAGCTTGGAAAGGCAGGGGAGGGATACGCAGTATTTT
once	-	TRBV5-1	TRBJ2-5	CASSPGQQETQYF	TGCGCCAGCAGCCCCGGACAGCAAGAGACCCAGTACTTC
-	TRBD1	TRBV11-2	TRBJ1-2	CASRPGQTNYGYTF	TGTGCCAGCAGACCGGGACAGACTAACTATGGCTACACCTTC